This T cell receptor (beta chain) was observed in a study of long-term antiretroviral therapy in people with HIV. Findings and caveats of the study: Blood obtained between about 2004 and 2017 may reflect older ART regimens.

As for this clone: Its antigen remains unidentified.

The trim removed 3 bases at V and 4 bases at J, leaving 4 bases unmatched. The CDR3 is made up of 15 amino acids. Germline assignment: CDR1 SGHTA and CDR2 FQGNSA. Survey level was the resolution at which the v3.0 immunoSEQ assay ran. Measured with immunoSEQ multiplex PCR; TCRdb has only the in-frame clones, and not every one. The sample yields 30,000 to 40,000 clones, 83% seen once. The sequenced sample was unsorted PBMCs, obtained 0.4 years before starting antiretroviral therapy. This clonotype was obtained from a man aged 18 to 29 with HIV. The chain links TRBV7-2 to TRBJ1-5; 9 bases are shared with TRBD1. DNA for the CDR3: TGTGCCAGCAGCTTGGAGGACAGGGGAAATCAGCCCCAGCATTTT. As protein: CASSLEDRGNQPQHF.